Each of the 9 T cell receptor beta chains below was sequenced from the same sample in a study of OX40 agonist ivuxolimab in advanced cancers. The data were produced by immunoSEQ multiplex PCR, yet TCRdb's version contains in-frame clones alone and is incomplete. This repertoire shows 80,000 or so clones, approximately 85% found once; its top ten account for about 2.3%. Sample: CD4+ or CD8+ T cells sorted from blood, taken in a trial of the OX40 agonist ivuxolimab. These receptors were taken from an adult with an advanced solid tumor such as melanoma, head and neck, liver or kidney cancer.

J is TRBJ1-3 and V is TRBV7-8; tentative D call: TRBD1 (5 bases). Germline V gives CDR1 SGHVS, CDR2 FQNEAQ. This CDR3 has 15 residues. V gave up 4 bases and J gave up 1 base, with 11 bases separating them. The CDR3 region has the DNA TGTGCCAGCAGCTCGGGACGGACATCTGGAAACACCATATATTTT. It translates to CASSSGRTSGNTIYF.

The chain recombines TRBV11-3 with TRBJ1-1; no clear D gene. The CDR3 is 15 residues long. Germline V gene data show CDR1 as SGHNT and CDR2 as YENEEA. Trimming took off 1 base at V and 4 bases at J, with 13 bases between the two ends. CDR3 in DNA: TGTGCCAGCAGCTTAGGTCTCGGGGAGGCCACTGAAGCTTTCTTT. The encoded protein is CASSLGLGEATEAFF.

The chain is built from TRBV7-9 and TRBJ2-1; no clear D gene. Germline CDR1 reads SEHNR; CDR2 reads FQNEAQ (reference sequence). Trimming removed 11 bases at V and 2 bases at J, with 13 bases between. The CDR3 covers 13 residues. The CDR3 here is CAVTAGPYNEQFF. CDR3 DNA sequence: TGTGCCGTAACAGCAGGACCCTACAATGAGCAGTTCTTC.

The chain has TRBV5-1 and TRBJ2-7; 10 positions agree with TRBD1. CDR1 and CDR2 from the germline V gene are SGHRS and YFSETQ. CDR3 length: 17 residues. Losses at the gene ends were 0 bases for V and 4 bases for J; bases not matched to a gene: 10. The CDR3 spells CASSLAPTGGGSYEQYF. The CDR3 DNA reads TGCGCCAGCAGCTTGGCACCGACAGGGGGCGGTTCGTACGAGCAGTACTTC.

The gene calls are TRBV4-2 and TRBJ2-3, with D possibly matching TRBD1 (5 bases). This CDR3 has 15 residues. V lost 6 bases to trimming and J lost 1 base, with 14 bases between them. CDR1 and CDR2 from the germline V gene are LGHNA and YNFKEQ. CDR3 residues: CASSPLGPGTDTQYF. CDR3 bases: TGTGCCAGCAGTCCCTTGGGGCCTGGCACAGATACGCAGTATTTT.

CDR3 DNA sequence: TGCAGCGTCGCGAAGACGACAGACAATGAGCAGTTCTTC. It translates to CSVAKTTDNEQFF. This chain connects TRBV29-1 to TRBJ2-1; tentative D call: TRBD1 (5 bases). Trimming took 6 bases from V and 5 from J, leaving 14 bases between them. The CDR3 has 13 amino acids. Germline V lookup: CDR1 SQVTM, CDR2 ANQGSEA.

The table lists this clone with a count of one. The chain is built from TRBV6-5 and TRBJ2-5; perhaps TRBD2 as D (5 bases). The CDR3 spans 14 residues. Deletions cut 7 bases from V and 4 bases from J, with 16 bases between. Per the germline V gene, CDR1 is MNHEY and CDR2 is SVGAGI. CDR3 region: CASTPPLAGETQYF. The CDR3 bases are TGTGCCAGCACCCCCCCCCTCGCGGGAGAGACCCAGTACTTC.

Here the CDR3 DNA reads TGTGCCAGCAGTGGGCAGGGGGATGAGCAGTTCTTC. Translation gives CASSGQGDEQFF. The chain recombines TRBV6-4 with TRBJ2-1; 7 bases align to TRBD1. The CDR3 runs 12 residues. Germline trimming cut 4 bases from V and 8 bases from J; bases unmatched to any gene: 2. From germline, CDR1 is MRHNA and CDR2 SNTAGT.

V usage is TRBV29-1 and J usage is TRBJ1-1; weak D call: TRBD1 (6 bases). CDR3 length: 13 residues. Germline V gene data show CDR1 as SQVTM and CDR2 as ANQGSEA. V was trimmed by 7 bases and J by 0 bases, leaving 12 bases between them. The CDR3 DNA is TGCAGCGGTCGACAGGCCCTGAACACTGAAGCTTTCTTT. Amino acids: CSGRQALNTEAFF.